Detailed here is one TCR beta chain. Its target is unknown. The data stem from a study of cytomegalovirus exposure and HLA in healthy donors. Overall study results and limits: Being productive about 90% or about 30% of the time was typical of most TCR beta V segments in an earlier analysis. The dataset shows that most TCR sequences were rare, while some public TCRs occurred in many donors. CMV antigen specificity was confirmed in vitro for a few CMV-associated chains.

The PCR was carried out with 60 Vbeta primers and 13 Jbeta primers. The protocol was immunoSEQ multiplex PCR, while the TCRdb copy is restricted to in-frame clones and leaves out a portion. Here the sample spans fewer than 250,000 clones, less than 80% being singletons. V lost 1 base, J lost 4 bases, and 13 bases lay in between. The CDR3 is made up of 15 amino acids. From germline, CDR1 is MNHNS and CDR2 SASEGT. The clonotype was recovered from a girl aged 2 to 10 in good health and CMV-seronegative. Input material: PBMCs. The chain is built from TRBV6-1 and TRBJ1-2; perhaps TRBD1 as D (5 bases). The CDR3 reads CASSEVPPGIYGYTF. The CDR3 DNA follows: TGTGCCAGCAGTGAAGTTCCACCAGGGATCTATGGCTACACCTTC.